These 6 T cell receptor beta chains originate from one sample sequenced in a study of neoadjuvant anti-PD-1 for oral cavity cancer. Profiled with immunoSEQ multiplex PCR; TCRdb holds only in-frame clones, not every one. The table has over 80,000 clones, approximately 80% seen once. The sequencing here drew on PBMCs, taken before nivolumab (anti-PD-1) treatment. These receptors were taken from a person aged 35-79 years with oral cavity squamous cell carcinoma.

The J gene is TRBJ2-5, the V gene TRBV2; D is undetermined. Trimming removed 7 bases from V and 7 bases from J, with 7 bases in between. Germline V gene lookup returns CDR1 SNHLY and CDR2 FYNNEI. This CDR3 spans 10 amino acids. The CDR3 DNA reads TGTGCCAGCACCTCGGGGACCCAGTACTTC. Protein sequence: CASTSGTQYF.

This chain links TRBV6-6 with TRBJ1-4; no clear D gene. The CDR3 sequence is 13 residues long. The germline V gene has CDR1 MNHNY and CDR2 SVGAGI (reference sequence). Between the trimmed V and J ends, which lost 5 bases and 6 bases, there was a span of 10 bases. The CDR3: CASSPQMDEKLFF. In nucleotides, the CDR3 is TGTGCCAGCAGTCCCCAGATGGATGAAAAACTGTTTTTT.

The chain links TRBV5-1 to TRBJ2-3; D may match TRBD1 or TRBD2 (5 bases each). CDR1 is SGHRS, CDR2 YFSETQ, per germline. Trimming took off 0 bases at V and 2 bases at J, with 13 bases between the two ends. CDR3 length: 16 residues. DNA for the CDR3: TGCGCCAGCAGCTTGGAATGGGGGTCCTTCACAGATACGCAGTATTTT. Its protein is CASSLEWGSFTDTQYF.

The chain couples TRBV10-2 to TRBJ2-1; D uncertain. This CDR3 region has 14 residues. Trimming took 7 bases from V and 6 from J, leaving 16 bases between them. Looked up from germline, CDR1 is WSHSY and CDR2 is SAAADI. CDR3 sequence (DNA): TGCGCCAGCATGGCACACAATACCCTCAATGAGCAGTTCTTC. Translation gives CASMAHNTLNEQFF.

CDR3 in DNA: TGTGCCTGGAGTGGGGGACCTACCTACGAGCAGTACTTC. Translated: CAWSGGPTYEQYF. The chain couples TRBV30 to TRBJ2-7; D may be TRBD1 or TRBD2 (5 bases each). Per the germline V gene, CDR1 is GTSNPN and CDR2 is SVGIG (reference sequence). The CDR3 covers 13 residues. Between the trimmed V and J ends, which lost 1 base and 2 bases, there was a span of 9 bases.

The chain carries TRBV20-1 and TRBJ2-5; D not resolved. With 3 bases removed from V and 13 bases from J, the gap between germline ends came to 12 bases. Germline CDR1 reads DFQATT; CDR2 reads SNEGSKA (reference sequence). The length of the CDR3 is 10 residues. DNA for the CDR3: TGCAGTGCTAGGAAGCCGAGCCCGTACTTC. It yields the protein CSARKPSPYF.